This T cell receptor beta chain was sequenced for a study of long-term antiretroviral therapy in people with HIV. Overall study findings and caveats: Blood specimens, gathered between about 2003 and 2017, were possibly obtained under older ART regimens. ART adherence, viral resistance and therapy changes were undocumented.

Regarding this clone: The antigen is not known.

Germline assignment: CDR1 LNHDA and CDR2 SQIVND (reference sequence). With V trimmed by 0 bases and J by 3 bases, 3 bases remained unmatched. This CDR3 comprises 15 residues. Sequencing relied on immunoSEQ assay v3.0, run at survey level. Clones were sequenced by immunoSEQ multiplex PCR, and TCRdb holds only the in-frame ones, with some missing. Here the sample spans 30,000 to 35,000 clones, 83% being singletons. The specimen was unsorted PBMCs, collected 0.4 years before starting antiretroviral therapy. The receptor was derived from a man in his late teens or twenties with HIV. The V call is TRBV19, the J call TRBJ1-1, with 8 nucleotides matching TRBD1. In DNA form, the CDR3 reads TGTGCCAGTAGTATAGACGCCAGGGGGCACACTGAAGCTTTCTTT. Translation: CASSIDARGHTEAFF.